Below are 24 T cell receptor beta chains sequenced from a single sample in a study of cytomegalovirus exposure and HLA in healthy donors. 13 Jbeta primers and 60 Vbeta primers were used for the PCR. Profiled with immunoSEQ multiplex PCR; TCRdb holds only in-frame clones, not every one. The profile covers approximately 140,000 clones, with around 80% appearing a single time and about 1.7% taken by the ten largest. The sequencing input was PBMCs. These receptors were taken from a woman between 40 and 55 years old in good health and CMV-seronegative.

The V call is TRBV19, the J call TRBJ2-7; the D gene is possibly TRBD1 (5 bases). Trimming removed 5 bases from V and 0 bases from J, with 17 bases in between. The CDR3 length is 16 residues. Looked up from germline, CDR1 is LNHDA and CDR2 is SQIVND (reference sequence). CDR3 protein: CASSPLPGLSSYEQYF. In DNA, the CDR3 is TGTGCCAGTAGTCCCCTGCCAGGGCTTAGCTCCTACGAGCAGTACTTC.

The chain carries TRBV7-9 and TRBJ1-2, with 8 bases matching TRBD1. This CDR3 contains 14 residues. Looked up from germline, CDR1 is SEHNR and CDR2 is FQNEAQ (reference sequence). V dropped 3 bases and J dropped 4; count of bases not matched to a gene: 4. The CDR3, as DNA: TGTGCCAGCAGCTTCGGACAGGGCGTCTATGGCTACACCTTC. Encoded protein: CASSFGQGVYGYTF.

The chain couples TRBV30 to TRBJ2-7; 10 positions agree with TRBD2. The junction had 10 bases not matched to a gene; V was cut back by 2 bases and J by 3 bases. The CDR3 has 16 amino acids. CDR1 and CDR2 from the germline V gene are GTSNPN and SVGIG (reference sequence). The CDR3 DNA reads TGTGCCTGGAGTCGTAACCTAGCGGGAGTAAACTACGAGCAGTACTTC. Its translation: CAWSRNLAGVNYEQYF.

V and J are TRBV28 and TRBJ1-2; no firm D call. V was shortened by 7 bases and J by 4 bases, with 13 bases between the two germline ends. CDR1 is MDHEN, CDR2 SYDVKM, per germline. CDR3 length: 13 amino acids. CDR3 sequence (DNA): TGTGCCAGCATACGTGGAGAGGGCTATGGCTACACCTTC. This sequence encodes CASIRGEGYGYTF.

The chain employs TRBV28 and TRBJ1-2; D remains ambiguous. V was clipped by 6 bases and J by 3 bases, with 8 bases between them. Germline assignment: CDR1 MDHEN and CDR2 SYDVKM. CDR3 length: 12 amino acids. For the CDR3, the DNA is TGTGCCAGCAGCAGGACTGACTATGGCTACACCTTC. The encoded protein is CASSRTDYGYTF.

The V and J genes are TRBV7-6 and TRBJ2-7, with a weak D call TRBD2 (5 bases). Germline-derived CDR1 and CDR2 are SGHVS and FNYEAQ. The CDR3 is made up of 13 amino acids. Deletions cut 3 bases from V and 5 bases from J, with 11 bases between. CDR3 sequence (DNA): TGTGCCAGCAGCTTGGGTGGGAGTGACGAGCAGTACTTC. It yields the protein CASSLGGSDEQYF.

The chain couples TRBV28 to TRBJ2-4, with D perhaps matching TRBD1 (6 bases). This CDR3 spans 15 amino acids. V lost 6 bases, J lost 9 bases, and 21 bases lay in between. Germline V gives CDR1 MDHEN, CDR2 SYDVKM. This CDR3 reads CASSPLGAGVGIQYF. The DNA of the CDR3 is TGTGCCAGCAGCCCGCTCGGGGCAGGGGTAGGCATTCAGTACTTC. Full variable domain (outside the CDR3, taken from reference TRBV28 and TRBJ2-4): DVKVTQSSRYLVKRTGEKVFLECVQDMDHENMFWYRQDPGLGLRLIYFSYDVKMKEKGDIPEGYSVSREKKERFSLILESASTNQTSMYLCASSPLGAGVGIQYFGAGTRLSVL.

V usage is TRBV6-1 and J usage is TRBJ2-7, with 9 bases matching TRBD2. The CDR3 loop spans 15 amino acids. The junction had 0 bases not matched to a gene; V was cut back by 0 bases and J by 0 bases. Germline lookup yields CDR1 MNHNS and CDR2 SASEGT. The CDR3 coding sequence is TGTGCCAGCAGTGAAGCACTAGCGGGCTCCTACGAGCAGTACTTC. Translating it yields CASSEALAGSYEQYF.

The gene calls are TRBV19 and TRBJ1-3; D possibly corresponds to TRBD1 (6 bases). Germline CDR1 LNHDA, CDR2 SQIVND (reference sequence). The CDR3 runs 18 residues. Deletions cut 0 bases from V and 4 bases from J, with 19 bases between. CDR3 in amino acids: CASSIDWPPGTNGNTIYF. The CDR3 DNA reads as TGTGCCAGTAGTATAGATTGGCCCCCAGGGACAAACGGAAACACCATATATTTT. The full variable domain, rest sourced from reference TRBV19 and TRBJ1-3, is DGGITQSPKYLFRKEGQNVTLSCEQNLNHDAMYWYRQDPGQGLRLIYYSQIVNDFQKGDIAEGYSVSREKKESFPLTVTSAQKNPTAFYLCASSIDWPPGTNGNTIYFGEGSWLTVV.

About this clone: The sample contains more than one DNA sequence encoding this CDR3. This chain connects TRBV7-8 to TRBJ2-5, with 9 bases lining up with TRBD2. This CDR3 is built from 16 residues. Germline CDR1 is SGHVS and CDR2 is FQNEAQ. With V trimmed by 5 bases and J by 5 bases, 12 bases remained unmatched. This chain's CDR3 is CASSPPGREGRETQYF. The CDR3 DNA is TGTGCCAGCAGCCCTCCCGGGCGGGAGGGCCGTGAGACCCAGTACTTC. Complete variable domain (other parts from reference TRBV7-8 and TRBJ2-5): GAGVSQSPRYKVAKRGQDVALRCDPISGHVSLFWYQQALGQGPEFLTYFQNEAQLDKSGLPSDRFFAERPEGSVSTLKIQRTQQEDSAVYLCASSPPGREGRETQYFGPGTRLLVL.

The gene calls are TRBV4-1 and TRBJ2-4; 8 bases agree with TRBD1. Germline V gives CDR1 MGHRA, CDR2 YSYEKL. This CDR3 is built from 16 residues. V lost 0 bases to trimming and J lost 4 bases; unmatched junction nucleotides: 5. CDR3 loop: CASSQDLWDRKNIQYF. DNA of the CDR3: TGCGCCAGCAGCCAAGATCTGTGGGACAGGAAAAACATTCAGTACTTC.

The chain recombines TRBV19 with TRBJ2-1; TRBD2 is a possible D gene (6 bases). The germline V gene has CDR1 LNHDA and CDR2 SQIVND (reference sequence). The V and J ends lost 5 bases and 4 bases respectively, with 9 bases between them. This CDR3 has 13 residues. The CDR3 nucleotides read TGTGCCAGTAGTTTAGCGGAGTACAATGAGCAGTTCTTC. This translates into CASSLAEYNEQFF. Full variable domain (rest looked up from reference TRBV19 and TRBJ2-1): DGGITQSPKYLFRKEGQNVTLSCEQNLNHDAMYWYRQDPGQGLRLIYYSQIVNDFQKGDIAEGYSVSREKKESFPLTVTSAQKNPTAFYLCASSLAEYNEQFFGPGTRLTVL.

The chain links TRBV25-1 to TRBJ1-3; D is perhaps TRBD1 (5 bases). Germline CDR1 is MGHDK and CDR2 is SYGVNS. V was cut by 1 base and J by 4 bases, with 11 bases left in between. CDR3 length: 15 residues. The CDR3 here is CASSEWSDRGNTIYF. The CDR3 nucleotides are TGTGCCAGCAGTGAATGGTCTGACAGAGGAAACACCATATATTTT.

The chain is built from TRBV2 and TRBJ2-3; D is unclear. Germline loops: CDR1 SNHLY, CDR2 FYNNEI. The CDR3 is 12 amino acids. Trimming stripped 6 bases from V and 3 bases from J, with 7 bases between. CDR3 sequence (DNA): TGTGCCAGCAGCTCAGAAACAGATACGCAGTATTTT. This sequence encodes CASSSETDTQYF.

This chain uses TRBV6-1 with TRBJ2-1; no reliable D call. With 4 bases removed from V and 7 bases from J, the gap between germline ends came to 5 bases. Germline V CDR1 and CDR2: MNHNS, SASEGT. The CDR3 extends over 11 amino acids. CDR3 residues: CASSARNEQFF. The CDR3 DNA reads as TGTGCCAGCAGTGCGAGGAATGAGCAGTTCTTC.

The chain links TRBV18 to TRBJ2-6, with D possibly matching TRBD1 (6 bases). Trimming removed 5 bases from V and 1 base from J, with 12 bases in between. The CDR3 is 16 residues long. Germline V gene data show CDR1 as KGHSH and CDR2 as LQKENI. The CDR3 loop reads CASSTKGGSGANVLTF. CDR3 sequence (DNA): TGTGCCAGCTCAACAAAAGGGGGTTCTGGGGCCAACGTCCTGACTTTC.

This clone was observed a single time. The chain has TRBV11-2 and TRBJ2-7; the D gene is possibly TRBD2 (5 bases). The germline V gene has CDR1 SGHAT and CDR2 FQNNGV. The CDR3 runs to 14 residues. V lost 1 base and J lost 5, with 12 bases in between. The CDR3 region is CASSLVLEANEQYF. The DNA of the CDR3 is TGTGCCAGCAGCTTAGTTTTGGAGGCAAACGAGCAGTACTTC. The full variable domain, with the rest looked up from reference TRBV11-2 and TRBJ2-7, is EAGVAQSPRYKIIEKRQSVAFWCNPISGHATLYWYQQILGQGPKLLIQFQNNGVVDDSQLPKDRFSAERLKGVDSTLKIQPAKLEDSAVYLCASSLVLEANEQYFGPGTRLTVT.

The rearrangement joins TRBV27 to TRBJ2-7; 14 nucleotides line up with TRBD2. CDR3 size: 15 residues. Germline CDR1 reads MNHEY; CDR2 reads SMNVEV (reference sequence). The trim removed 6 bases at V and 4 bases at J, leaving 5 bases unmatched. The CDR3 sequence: CASRGTSGSVYEQYF. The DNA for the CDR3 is TGTGCCAGCAGGGGGACTAGCGGGAGTGTATACGAGCAGTACTTC.

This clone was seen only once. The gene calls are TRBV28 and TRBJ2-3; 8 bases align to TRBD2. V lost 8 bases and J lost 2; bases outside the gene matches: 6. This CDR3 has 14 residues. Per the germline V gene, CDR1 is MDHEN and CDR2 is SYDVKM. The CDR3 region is CASGEAGATDTQYF. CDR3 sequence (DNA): TGTGCCAGCGGTGAAGCGGGGGCCACAGATACGCAGTATTTT.

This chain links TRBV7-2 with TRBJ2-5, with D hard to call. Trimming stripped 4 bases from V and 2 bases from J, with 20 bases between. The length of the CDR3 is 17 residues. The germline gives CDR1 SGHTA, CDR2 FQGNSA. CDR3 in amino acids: CASSSTSGFDEQETQYF. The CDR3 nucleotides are TGTGCCAGCAGCTCTACCTCAGGTTTCGACGAGCAAGAGACCCAGTACTTC.

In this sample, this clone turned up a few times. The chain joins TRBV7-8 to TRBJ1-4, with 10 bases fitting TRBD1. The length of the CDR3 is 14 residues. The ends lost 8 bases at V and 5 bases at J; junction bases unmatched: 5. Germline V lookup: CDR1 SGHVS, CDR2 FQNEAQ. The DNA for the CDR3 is TGTGCCAGCTGTGGACAGGGGGTGAATGAAAAACTGTTTTTT. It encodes CASCGQGVNEKLFF.

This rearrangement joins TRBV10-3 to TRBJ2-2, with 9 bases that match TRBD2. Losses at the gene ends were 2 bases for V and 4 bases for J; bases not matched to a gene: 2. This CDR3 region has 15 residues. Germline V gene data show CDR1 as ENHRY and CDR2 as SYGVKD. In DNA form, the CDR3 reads TGTGCCATCAGTGAGGGACTAGCGAGCACCGGGGAGCTGTTTTTT. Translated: CAISEGLASTGELFF.

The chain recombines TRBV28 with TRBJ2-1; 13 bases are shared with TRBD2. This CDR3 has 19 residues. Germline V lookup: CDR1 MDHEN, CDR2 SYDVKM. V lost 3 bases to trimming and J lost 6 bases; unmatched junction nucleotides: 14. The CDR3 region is CASSFGLAGVRVTTNEQFF. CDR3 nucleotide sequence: TGTGCCAGCAGTTTCGGACTAGCGGGAGTCCGGGTGACTACCAATGAGCAGTTCTTC.

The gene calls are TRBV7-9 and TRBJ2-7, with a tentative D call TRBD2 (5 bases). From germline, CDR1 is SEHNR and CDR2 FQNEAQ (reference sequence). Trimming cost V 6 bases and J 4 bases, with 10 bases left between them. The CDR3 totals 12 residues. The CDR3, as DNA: TGTGCCAGCAGTTTTGAGGGTTACGAGCAGTACTTC. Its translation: CASSFEGYEQYF.